This TCR beta chain was recorded in a study of graft-versus-host responses after intestinal transplantation. The study's findings and limits: Recipient marrow harbored GvH clones, some of which surfaced first in ileum or blood. Allografts of patients with graft-donor T cell macrochimerism showed high graft-versus-host to host-versus-graft clone ratios. An association linked early post-transplant HvG declines with peak circulating GvH clone levels.

On this clone: The antigen remains undetermined.

This CDR3 region has 16 residues. Losses at the gene ends were 2 bases for V and 6 bases for J; bases not matched to a gene: 5. From germline, CDR1 is MGHRA and CDR2 YSYEKL. Repertoires were generated with immunoSEQ multiplex PCR, while TCRdb's copy carries only in-frame clones and drops some. The top ten clones hold 0.15% to 0.2% of a sample with around 96,000 clones, 80% to 95% of them seen once. The origin of this receptor is a human donor who received an intestinal transplant. This chain links TRBV4-1 with TRBJ2-1; 12 nucleotides align to TRBD2. Material: unstimulated CD4+ T cells sorted from spleen or lymph node cells, obtained before intestinal transplant. The CDR3 sequence: CASSQMGLAGFNEQFF. In DNA form, the CDR3 reads TGCGCCAGCAGCCAAATGGGACTAGCGGGCTTCAATGAGCAGTTCTTC.